This T cell receptor (beta chain) is drawn from a study of cytomegalovirus exposure and HLA in healthy donors. Findings of the study overall: The classifier reportedly diagnosed cytomegalovirus status with high specificity and sensitivity. Associated with cytomegalovirus, according to the listing, were 150 to 200 TCR beta chains. Confirmation was obtained in vitro that a few CMV-associated chains are specific for CMV antigens.

A 120-subject validation cohort, separate from the approximately 720-subject first cohort, supplied the donors. Sequencing used immunoSEQ multiplex PCR; TCRdb keeps in-frame clones, though not all of them. The sample has roughly 130,000 clones, about 88% seen once; the top ten hold approximately 1.5%. Deletions cut 7 bases from V and 0 bases from J, with 13 bases between. Germline V gene lookup returns CDR1 WSHSY and CDR2 SAAADI. The length of the CDR3 is 14 residues. As regards this clone: What it binds is unknown.

The sequencing input was PBMCs. The receptor comes from a man aged 25-45 years in good health and CMV-seronegative. This chain joins TRBV10-2 and TRBJ2-7; tentatively, D is TRBD2 (6 bases). Here the CDR3 reads CASTGRDFSYEQYF. The CDR3 nucleotides read TGCGCCAGCACCGGCCGGGACTTCTCCTACGAGCAGTACTTC.